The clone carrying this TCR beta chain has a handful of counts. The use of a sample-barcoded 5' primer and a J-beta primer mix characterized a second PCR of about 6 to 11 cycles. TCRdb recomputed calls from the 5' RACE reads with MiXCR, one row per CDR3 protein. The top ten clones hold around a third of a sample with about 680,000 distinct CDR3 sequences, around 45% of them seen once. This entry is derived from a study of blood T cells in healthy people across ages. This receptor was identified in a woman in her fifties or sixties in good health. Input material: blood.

Here the CDR3 reads CASSYTRDTDHHNYGYTF. The CDR3 DNA reads as TGTGCCAGCAGTTACACCCGGGACACCGACCATCACAACTATGGCTACACCTTC. This chain uses TRBV6-2 or TRBV6-3 with TRBJ1-2; possibly TRBD1 for D (6 bases). This CDR3 has 18 residues. V lost 2 bases and J 2 bases, leaving 21 bases between the germline ends. In germline, CDR1 is MNHEY, CDR2 SVGEGT.